This T cell receptor beta chain was sequenced during a study of blood T cell repertoires in COVID-19. Study at large: COVID-19 samples, acute and convalescent, were from the United States, Italy and Spain. Sources were T cells, B-cell-depleted T cells, or PBMCs; the material itself was cDNA or gDNA.

Deletions cut 5 bases from V and 0 bases from J, with 18 bases between. This CDR3 spans 17 amino acids. Per the germline V gene, CDR1 is SEHNR and CDR2 is FQNEAQ (reference sequence). Per the original data handling: Amplification of reference gene primers was used by the study to estimate nucleated cell counts. Clones were sequenced by immunoSEQ multiplex PCR, and TCRdb holds only the in-frame ones, with some missing. The V and J calls and clone size are taken from that table; D and trimming were inferred from the DNA. The table shows approximately 240,000 clones, with about 80% occurring only once. This clone was found a few times.

The sequence was collected from a woman in her 30s who had recovered from COVID-19. The genes are TRBV7-9 and TRBJ2-3; a possible D gene is TRBD1 (6 bases). The source material was peripheral blood. CDR3 nucleotides: TGTGCCAGCAGCCTAGGCCGGGACACCGAAAGCACAGATACGCAGTATTTT. Its protein is CASSLGRDTESTDTQYF.